The rows below give T cell receptor beta chains drawn from one sample of a study of T cell changes during pregnancy in multiple sclerosis. Method: immunoSEQ multiplex PCR; TCRdb's copy keeps in-frame clones and lacks some. The data hold 55,000 to 75,000 clones, with around 92% observed a single time. This material consisted of peripheral blood, taken in the third trimester of pregnancy. These receptors all come from a female donor in good health, enrolled as a control in a pregnancy study. Each CDR3 is given with its conserved first and last residue. A D gene is named only where the DNA matches it firmly. Expanded clones are given a class, and other clones once, few, many or no size at all.

d_call | clone_size | j_call | v_call | cdr3_nt | cdr3_aa
TRBD2 | . | TRBJ2-3 | TRBV5-1 | TGCGCCAGCAGCCCTGGGGGTGGCGGGAGGAGCACAGATACGCAGTATTTT | CASSPGGGGRSTDTQYF
. | few | TRBJ1-1 | TRBV30 | TGTGCCTGGAGTCCCAGGGGAAACACTGAAGCTTTCTTT | CAWSPRGNTEAFF
. | . | TRBJ2-3 | TRBV30 | TGTGCCTGGAGCGCAGGGCGGATTAGCACAGATACGCAGTATTTT | CAWSAGRISTDTQYF
. | . | TRBJ1-1 | TRBV5-6 | TGTGCCAGCAGCTGGAGGACCCGGAACACTGAAGCTTTCTTT | CASSWRTRNTEAFF
. | . | TRBJ2-5 | TRBV7-2 | TGTGCCAGCAGCTTAGAAGGCCCAGGCCCAGAGACCCAGTACTTC | CASSLEGPGPETQYF
. | . | TRBJ1-5 | TRBV27 | TGTGCCAGCAGTTTATCGGGCGGCAATCAGCCCCAGCATTTT | CASSLSGGNQPQHF
. | once | TRBJ2-1 | TRBV11-1 | TGTGCCAGCAGCTTAGCGGAAGGGGATGAGCAGTTCTTC | CASSLAEGDEQFF
TRBD1 | . | TRBJ2-1 | TRBV19 | TGTGCCAGTAGTCTCGGACAGGTCAATGAGCAGTTCTTC | CASSLGQVNEQFF
TRBD1 | . | TRBJ1-2 | TRBV19 | TGTGCCAGTACCCGGGACAGGAGTTATGGCTACACCTTC | CASTRDRSYGYTF
. | . | TRBJ1-5 | TRBV6-6 | TGTGCCAGCAGTTTCGACAGTACGCAGCCCCAGCATTTT | CASSFDSTQPQHF
. | . | TRBJ1-5 | TRBV28 | TGTGCCAGCTCCTCGGCCGGGAGGGATCAGCCCCAGCATTTT | CASSSAGRDQPQHF
TRBD2 | . | TRBJ2-1 | TRBV4-2 | TGTGCCAGCAGCCCGGATAGCGGGAGGGGGTCGGATGAGCAGTTCTTC | CASSPDSGRGSDEQFF
. | . | TRBJ2-1 | TRBV6-4 | TGTGCCAGCAGTGACTCGGGGGAGGACAATGAGCAGTTCTTC | CASSDSGEDNEQFF
TRBD2 | . | TRBJ2-3 | TRBV6-1 | TGTGCCAGCAGTGCGACTAGCGGGGGCGTCACAGATACGCAGTATTTT | CASSATSGGVTDTQYF
. | . | TRBJ2-6 | TRBV27 | TGTGCCAGCAGTTTGAATGGGGCGTCTGGGGCCAACGTCCTGACTTTC | CASSLNGASGANVLTF
. | . | TRBJ1-1 | TRBV6-1 | TGTGCCAGCAGTGAAGGATGGGGGGGGAACACTGAAGCTTTCTTT | CASSEGWGGNTEAFF
. | . | TRBJ2-1 | TRBV7-9 | TGTGCCAGCAGCCGAACTAGCACGTACAATGAGCAGTTCTTC | CASSRTSTYNEQFF
TRBD1 | . | TRBJ1-5 | TRBV15 | TGTGCCACCAGCACAAGCCACCCCGACAGGGGGCTCGGTCAGCCCCAGCATTTT | CATSTSHPDRGLGQPQHF
TRBD2 | once | TRBJ2-7 | TRBV9 | TGTGCCAGCAGCGAAACGGGAGCGGGGGTTTACGAGCAGTACTTC | CASSETGAGVYEQYF
. | . | TRBJ2-7 | TRBV6-1 | TGTGCCAGCAAACCGACAGCGAGCTCCTACGAGCAGTACTTC | CASKPTASSYEQYF
TRBD1 | . | TRBJ2-7 | TRBV5-1 | TGCGCCAGCAGCCCTGCGACAGGGACGATCTACGAGCAGTACTTC | CASSPATGTIYEQYF
TRBD2 | . | TRBJ2-7 | TRBV5-6 | TGTGCCAGCGGGACTAGCGCTCAGTACGAGCAGTACTTC | CASGTSAQYEQYF
TRBD2 | . | TRBJ2-3 | TRBV6-1 | TGTGCCAGCAGTGTTCAGGCGGGAGGCCCCACCGGTACGCAGTATTTT | CASSVQAGGPTGTQYF
. | . | TRBJ2-1 | TRBV5-1 | TGCGCCAGCAGCTTGGGCACTAGCACCCGCGGGGATGAGCAGTTCTTC | CASSLGTSTRGDEQFF
. | . | TRBJ1-2 | TRBV28 | TGTGCCAGCAGCCCGGTTATGCACTATGGCTACACCTTC | CASSPVMHYGYTF
TRBD1 | . | TRBJ1-2 | TRBV6-5 | TGTGCCAGCAGGGGACAGCTGTATGGCTACACCTTC | CASRGQLYGYTF
TRBD1 | . | TRBJ1-2 | TRBV30 | TGTGCCTGGAGGGCCGACAGGGACCTGACTAACTATGGCTACACCTTC | CAWRADRDLTNYGYTF
TRBD1 | . | TRBJ1-1 | TRBV18 | TGTGCCAGCTCACCACCTGGACAGGGTGGAGTCACTGAAGCTTTCTTT | CASSPPGQGGVTEAFF
. | . | TRBJ1-5 | TRBV7-2 | TGTGCCAGCAGCGTCAGGGGTTTTCAGCCCCAGCATTTT | CASSVRGFQPQHF
. | . | TRBJ2-1 | TRBV27 | TGTGCCAGCAGTCCGAGGCCTCCTAGCTCCTACAATGAGCAGTTCTTC | CASSPRPPSSYNEQFF
TRBD2 | . | TRBJ2-3 | TRBV7-9 | TGTGCCAGCAGCTTATGGGGACTAGCGGCCTCTATCACAGATACGCAGTATTTT | CASSLWGLAASITDTQYF
. | . | TRBJ2-7 | TRBV23-1 | TGCGCCAGCAGTCTGGGCAGGGAGGTATCCTACGAGCAGTACTTC | CASSLGREVSYEQYF
TRBD1 | . | TRBJ1-2 | TRBV5-6 | TGTGCCAGCAGCTTGTCGGGACAGGGGGTCTATGGCTACACCTTC | CASSLSGQGVYGYTF
. | . | TRBJ2-7 | TRBV19 | TGTGCCAGTATCGGCAGGGAATCCTACGAGCAGTACTTC | CASIGRESYEQYF
. | . | TRBJ2-2 | TRBV5-4 | TGTGCCAGCAGCCCCCCGGTAGCGACCGGGGAGCTGTTTTTT | CASSPPVATGELFF
. | . | TRBJ1-5 | TRBV19 | TGTGCCAGTCAACAGGGAGGGCAGCCCCAGCATTTT | CASQQGGQPQHF
TRBD1 | . | TRBJ2-7 | TRBV11-1 | TGTGCCAGCAGCTTGGACAGGGGGGTTGGGTACGAGCAGTACTTC | CASSLDRGVGYEQYF
. | . | TRBJ1-5 | TRBV19 | TGTGCCAGTAGTGCCCAACCAGGGATCGACAATCAGCCCCAGCATTTT | CASSAQPGIDNQPQHF
TRBD1 | . | TRBJ1-2 | TRBV5-1 | TGCGCCAGCAGCCCGGGGACAGCCACCGTCTATGGCTACACCTTC | CASSPGTATVYGYTF